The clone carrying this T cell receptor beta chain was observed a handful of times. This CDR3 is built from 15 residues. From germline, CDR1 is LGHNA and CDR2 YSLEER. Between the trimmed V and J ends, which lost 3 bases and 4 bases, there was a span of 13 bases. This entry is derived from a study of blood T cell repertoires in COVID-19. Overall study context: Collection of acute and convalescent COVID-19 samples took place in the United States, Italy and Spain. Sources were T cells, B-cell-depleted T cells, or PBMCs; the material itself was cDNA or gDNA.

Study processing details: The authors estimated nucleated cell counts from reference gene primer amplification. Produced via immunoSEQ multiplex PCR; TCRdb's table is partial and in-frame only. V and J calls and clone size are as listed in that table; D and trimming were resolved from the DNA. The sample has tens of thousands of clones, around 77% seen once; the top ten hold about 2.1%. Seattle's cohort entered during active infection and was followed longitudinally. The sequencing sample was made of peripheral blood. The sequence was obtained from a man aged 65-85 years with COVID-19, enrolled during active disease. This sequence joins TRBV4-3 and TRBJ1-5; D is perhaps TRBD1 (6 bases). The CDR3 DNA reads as TGCGCCAGCAGCCAGAGTACAGGGTCAAATCAGCCCCAGCATTTT. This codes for CASSQSTGSNQPQHF.